Reported below is one TCR beta chain. Its antigen is unidentified. The CDR3 is made up of 16 amino acids. Trimming removed 3 bases from V and 0 bases from J, with 14 bases in between. CDR1 and CDR2 (germline): WSHSY, SAAADI. These data are taken from a study of response to subunit inactivated influenza vaccine. General study points: After each seasonal influenza vaccination, few new T cells are recruited, the authors suggested.

Using its own MiXCR run on the RT-PCR reads, TCRdb lists one record per CDR3 protein. The table has 500,000 to 600,000 distinct CDR3 sequences, 10% to 15% seen once. The gene calls are TRBV10-2 and TRBJ1-1, with a tentative D call TRBD1 (5 bases). Sequences were derived from PBMCs from blood, sampled roughly 45 days after vaccination. This sequence was found in a man aged 50 to 59 who received an inactivated influenza vaccine. The DNA of the CDR3 is TGCGCCAGCAGTGACCAAGGCCGGGGCTTGAACACTGAAGCTTTCTTT. Its translation is CASSDQGRGLNTEAFF.